This T cell receptor (beta chain) was found in a study of cytomegalovirus exposure and HLA in healthy donors. Germline V CDR1 and CDR2: GTSNPN, SVGIG (reference sequence). The CDR3 has 14 residues. V was pared by 5 bases and J by 6 bases, with 8 bases of the junction left unmatched. Researchers ran the PCR with 60 Vbeta and 13 Jbeta primers. The method was immunoSEQ multiplex PCR; TCRdb's version includes in-frame clones alone and lacks a portion of them. Here the sample spans about 120,000 clones, 75% being singletons. Whole-study findings and limits: Reports state that TCR beta sequences accurately predicted most subjects' HLA-A and HLA-B alleles. Common viral pathogens (according to a later analysis) appeared linked to several of the most significant clusters.

Regarding this clone: Its antigen is still unknown.

The chain has TRBV30 and TRBJ2-1; the match to TRBD1 covers 9 bases. The sequenced sample consisted of PBMCs. This receptor was obtained from a woman aged 40 to 50 in good health and CMV-seropositive. The CDR3 region has the DNA TGTGCCTGGTGGGAGGGACAGGGTCTCAATGAGCAGTTCTTC. Protein sequence: CAWWEGQGLNEQFF. The full variable domain, completed using reference TRBV30 and TRBJ2-1, is SQTIHQWPATLVQPVGSPLSLECTVEGTSNPNLYWYRQAAGRGLQLLFYSVGIGQISSEVPQNLSASRPQDRQFILSSKKLLLSDSGFYLCAWWEGQGLNEQFFGPGTRLTVL.